This note documents a single T cell receptor (beta chain) sequence. Its antigen remains unidentified. The data stem from a study of T-cell memory formation after mild COVID-19. Study conclusions and caveats: Clones shrinking between day 15 and 85 showed a balanced CD4/CD8 split, and those that grew later tilted toward CD4+. The study found contracting CD4+ clones mainly in CM and EM and contracting CD8+ clones in EMRA.

Using constant-segment primers, 5'RACE produced TCR alpha and TCR beta cDNA libraries carrying sample barcodes and UMIs. Via MiXCR, TCRdb re-called the 5' RACE reads, giving one row per CDR3 protein. The sample records 450,000 to 650,000 distinct CDR3 sequences, 20% being singletons. The receptor was derived from an adult woman who had mild COVID-19 (a few samples of this study predate the infection). Cell type and time point are not known. The sample was PBMCs or a T cell subset sorted from them (not recorded which).

This CDR3 is CASSLQRGASTDTQYF. CDR3 nucleotide sequence: TGTGCCAGCAGCTTGCAGCGGGGGGCCAGCACAGATACGCAGTATTTT. The J gene is TRBJ2-3, the V gene TRBV5-4, with 9 bases fitting TRBD2. V lost 1 base and J lost 0; bases outside the gene matches: 3. This CDR3 comprises 16 residues. From germline, CDR1 is SGHNT and CDR2 YYREEE (reference sequence). Variable domain in full (rest from reference TRBV5-4 and TRBJ2-3): ETGVTQSPTHLIKTRGQQVTLRCSSQSGHNTVSWYQQALGQGPQFIFQYYREEENGRGNFPPRFSGLQFPNYSSELNVNALELDDSALYLCASSLQRGASTDTQYFGPGTRLTVL.